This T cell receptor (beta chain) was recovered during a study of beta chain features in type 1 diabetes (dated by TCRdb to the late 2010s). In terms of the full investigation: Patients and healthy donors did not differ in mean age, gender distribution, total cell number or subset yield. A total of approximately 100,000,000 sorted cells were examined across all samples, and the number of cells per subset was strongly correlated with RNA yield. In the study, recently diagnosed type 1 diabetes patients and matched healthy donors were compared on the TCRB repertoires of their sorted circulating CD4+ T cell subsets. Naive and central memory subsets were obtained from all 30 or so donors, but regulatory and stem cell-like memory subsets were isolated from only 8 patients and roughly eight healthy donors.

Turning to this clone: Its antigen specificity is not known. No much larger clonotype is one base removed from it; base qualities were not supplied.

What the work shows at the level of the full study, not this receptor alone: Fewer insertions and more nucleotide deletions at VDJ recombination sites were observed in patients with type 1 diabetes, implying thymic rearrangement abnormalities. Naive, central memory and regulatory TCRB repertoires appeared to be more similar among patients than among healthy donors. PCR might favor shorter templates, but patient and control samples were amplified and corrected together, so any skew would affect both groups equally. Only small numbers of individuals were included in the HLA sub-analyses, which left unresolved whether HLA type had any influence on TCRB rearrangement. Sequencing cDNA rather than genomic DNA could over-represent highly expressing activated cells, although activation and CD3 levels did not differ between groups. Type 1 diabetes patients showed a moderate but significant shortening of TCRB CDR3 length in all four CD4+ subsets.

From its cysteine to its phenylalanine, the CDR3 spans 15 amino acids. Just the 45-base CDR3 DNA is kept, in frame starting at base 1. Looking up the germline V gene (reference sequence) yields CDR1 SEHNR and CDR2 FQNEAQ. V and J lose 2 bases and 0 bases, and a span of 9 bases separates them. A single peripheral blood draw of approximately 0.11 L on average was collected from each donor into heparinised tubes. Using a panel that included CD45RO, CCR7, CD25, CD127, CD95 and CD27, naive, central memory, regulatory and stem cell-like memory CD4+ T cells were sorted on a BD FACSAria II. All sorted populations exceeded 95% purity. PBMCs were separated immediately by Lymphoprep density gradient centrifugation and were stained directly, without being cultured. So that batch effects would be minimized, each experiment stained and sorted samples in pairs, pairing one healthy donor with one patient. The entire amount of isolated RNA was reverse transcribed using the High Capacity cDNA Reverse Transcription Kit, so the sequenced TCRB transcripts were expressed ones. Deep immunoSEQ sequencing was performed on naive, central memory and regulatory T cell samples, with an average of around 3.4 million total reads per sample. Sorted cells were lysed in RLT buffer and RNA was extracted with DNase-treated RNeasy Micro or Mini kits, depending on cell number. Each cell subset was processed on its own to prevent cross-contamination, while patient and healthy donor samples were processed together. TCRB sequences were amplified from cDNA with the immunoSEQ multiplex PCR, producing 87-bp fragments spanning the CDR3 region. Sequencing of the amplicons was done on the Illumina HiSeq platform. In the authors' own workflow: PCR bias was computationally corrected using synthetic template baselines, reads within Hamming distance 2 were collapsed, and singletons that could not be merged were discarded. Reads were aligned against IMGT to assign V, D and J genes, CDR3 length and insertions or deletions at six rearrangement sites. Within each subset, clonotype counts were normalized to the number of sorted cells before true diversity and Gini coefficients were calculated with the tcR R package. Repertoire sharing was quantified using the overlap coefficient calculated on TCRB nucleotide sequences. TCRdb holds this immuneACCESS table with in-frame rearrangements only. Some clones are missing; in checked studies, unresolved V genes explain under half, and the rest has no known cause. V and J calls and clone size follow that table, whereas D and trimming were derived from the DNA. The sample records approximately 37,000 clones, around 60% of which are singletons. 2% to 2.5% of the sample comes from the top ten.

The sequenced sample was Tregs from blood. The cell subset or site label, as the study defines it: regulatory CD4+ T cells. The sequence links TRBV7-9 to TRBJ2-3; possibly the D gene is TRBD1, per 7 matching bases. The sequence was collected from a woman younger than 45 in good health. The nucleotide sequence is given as TGTGCCAGCAGCTTACAGGGGGGAAGCACAGATACGCAGTATTTT. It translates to CASSLQGGSTDTQYF.